The T cell receptor beta chain under discussion was sequenced for a study of control samples from healthy donors and cancer patients. This CDR3 comprises 17 residues. The V end lost 5 bases, the J end lost 9 bases, and 23 bases lay between the germline ends. Looked up from germline, CDR1 is LNHDA and CDR2 is SQIVND (reference sequence). Clones were read by immunoSEQ multiplex PCR, and TCRdb kept only the in-frame ones, dropping some. The sample has roughly 80,000 clones, roughly 89% seen once; the top ten hold around 5.4%. The material sequenced was blood. The source of this sequence is a middle-aged man in good health. The chain is built from TRBV19 and TRBJ1-6, with a tentative D call TRBD1 (5 bases). CDR3 in DNA: TGTGCCAGTAGTCGAGGCACGTTAGGGGAGTTGAGTTCACCCCTCCACTTT. Translation: CASSRGTLGELSSPLHF. Full variable domain (outside the CDR3, taken from reference TRBV19 and TRBJ1-6): DGGITQSPKYLFRKEGQNVTLSCEQNLNHDAMYWYRQDPGQGLRLIYYSQIVNDFQKGDIAEGYSVSREKKESFPLTVTSAQKNPTAFYLCASSRGTLGELSSPLHFGNGTRLTVT.